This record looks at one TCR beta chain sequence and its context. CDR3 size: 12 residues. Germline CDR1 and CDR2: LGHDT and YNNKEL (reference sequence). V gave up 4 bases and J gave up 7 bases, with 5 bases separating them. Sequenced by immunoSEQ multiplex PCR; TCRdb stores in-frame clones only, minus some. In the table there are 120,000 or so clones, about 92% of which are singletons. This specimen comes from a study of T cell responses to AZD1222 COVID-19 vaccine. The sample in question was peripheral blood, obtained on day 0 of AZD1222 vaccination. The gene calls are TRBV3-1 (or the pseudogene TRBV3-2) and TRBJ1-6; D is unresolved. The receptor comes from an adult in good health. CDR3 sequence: CASSLENSPLHF. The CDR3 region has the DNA TGTGCCAGCAGCCTGGAAAATTCACCCCTCCACTTT.